These 27 T cell receptor beta chains were all obtained from the same sample, sequenced in a study of T cells in tuberculosis. Cells were sorted from thawed PBMC rested overnight and stained with GMM-loaded CD1B tetramer, viability dye and anti-CD3. The lipid loaded on the CD1B tetramers was C32 glucose monomycolate from Rhodococcus equi. Sequenced by immunoSEQ multiplex PCR; TCRdb stores in-frame clones only, minus some. This table has 55,000 to 65,000 clones, about 76% appearing once. Sequenced input: CD1b-GMM tetramer-negative cells sorted from PBMCs. All receptors derive from an adult woman with latent tuberculosis.

This clone has only a few counts. The chain links TRBV5-1 to TRBJ2-5; weak D call: TRBD1 (6 bases). The CDR3 extends over 15 amino acids. V dropped 3 bases and J dropped 1 base, with 13 bases sitting between them. Germline V gives CDR1 SGHRS, CDR2 YFSETQ. The DNA of the CDR3 is TGCGCCAGCAGCTCCATAACAGGGACCCAAGAGACCCAGTACTTC. It translates to CASSSITGTQETQYF.

V gene TRBV28 combines with J gene TRBJ1-1, with D perhaps TRBD1 (6 bases). V was cut by 3 bases and J by 1 base, with 12 bases left in between. This CDR3 has 15 amino acids. Germline loops: CDR1 MDHEN, CDR2 SYDVKM. Here the CDR3 reads CASSLAGGKNTEAFF. The CDR3 DNA sequence: TGTGCCAGCAGTTTGGCGGGGGGCAAGAACACTGAAGCTTTCTTT.

The rearrangement uses TRBV6-6 and TRBJ2-1, with TRBD1 as a possible D gene (6 bases). Looked up from germline, CDR1 is MNHNY and CDR2 is SVGAGI (reference sequence). The CDR3 extends over 15 amino acids. The V and J ends lost 2 bases and 9 bases respectively, with 17 bases between them. CDR3 in amino acids: CASSYVAGIGGEQFF. In DNA, the CDR3 is TGTGCCAGCAGTTACGTGGCAGGGATAGGGGGTGAGCAGTTCTTC.

The rearrangement joins TRBV4-2 to TRBJ1-1, with D perhaps TRBD1 (5 bases). The germline gives CDR1 LGHNA, CDR2 YNFKEQ. The CDR3 totals 15 residues. The V and J ends lost 4 bases and 0 bases respectively, with 12 bases between them. The CDR3 loop is CASSPGGTLNTEAFF. The CDR3 DNA reads as TGTGCCAGCAGCCCCGGAGGGACGTTGAACACTGAAGCTTTCTTT.

Here the CDR3 DNA reads TGTGCCAGCAGCTTTGAGGTTGGGGAGGGGAACACTGAAGCTTTCTTT. This codes for CASSFEVGEGNTEAFF. This chain connects TRBV7-6 to TRBJ1-1, with no clear D. V gave up 3 bases and J gave up 1 base, with 15 bases separating them. Germline V gives CDR1 SGHVS, CDR2 FNYEAQ. The CDR3 sequence is 16 residues long.

V is TRBV11-2 and J is TRBJ1-5; D perhaps matches TRBD1 (5 bases). Germline lookup yields CDR1 SGHAT and CDR2 FQNNGV. V was clipped by 7 bases and J by 6 bases, with 16 bases between them. CDR3 length equals 14 residues. The CDR3 bases are TGTGCCAGCACCTACGGGGGTGAGGGTCAGCCCCAGCATTTT. Residues: CASTYGGEGQPQHF.

The V and J genes are TRBV7-3 and TRBJ1-2, with D possibly being TRBD1 (5 bases). Germline V gene data show CDR1 as SGHTA and CDR2 as FQGTGA. This CDR3 is 16 amino acids long. V dropped 1 base and J dropped 6 bases, with 18 bases sitting between them. CDR3 nucleotides: TGTGCCAGCAGCTTAAATCCCCGAGCAGGGTCGAATGGCTACACCTTC. Encoded protein: CASSLNPRAGSNGYTF.

The CDR3 loop reads CASSFPGSLAYEQYF. The CDR3 nucleotides read TGTGCCAGCAGCTTCCCAGGGTCACTCGCCTACGAGCAGTACTTC. The V call is TRBV11-3, the J call TRBJ2-7, with D tentatively TRBD1 (5 bases). Germline values: CDR1 SGHNT, CDR2 YENEEA. V lost 3 bases and J 2 bases, leaving 14 bases between the germline ends. There are 15 residues in the CDR3.

The chain recombines TRBV5-8 with TRBJ2-7; D unresolved. Germline V gene lookup returns CDR1 SGHTS and CDR2 YDEGEE. Trimming cost V 4 bases and J 6 bases, with 8 bases left between them. The CDR3 runs 11 residues. The CDR3 sequence: CASSPTFEQYF. The CDR3 DNA reads as TGTGCCAGCAGCCCGACTTTCGAGCAGTACTTC. Using reference TRBV5-8 and TRBJ2-7 for the parts outside the CDR3, the full variable domain is EAGVTQSPTHLIKTRGQQATLRCSPISGHTSVYWYQQALGLGLQFLLWYDEGEERNRGNFPPRFSGRQFPNYSSELNVNALELEDSALYLCASSPTFEQYFGPGTRLTVT.

This clone was seen once. The chain uses TRBV11-3 and TRBJ2-3, with TRBD2 matching over 11 bases. Germline V gene data show CDR1 as SGHNT and CDR2 as YENEEA. The CDR3 has 17 amino acids. Germline trimming cut 8 bases from V and 4 bases from J; bases unmatched to any gene: 14. The CDR3 DNA sequence: TGTGCCAGCGGACCCGGGACTAGCGGTTTGGTTCCAGATACGCAGTATTTT. Translation gives CASGPGTSGLVPDTQYF.

This rearrangement joins TRBV2 to TRBJ1-5, with D possibly TRBD1 on 6 matching bases. This CDR3 is built from 14 residues. Germline values: CDR1 SNHLY, CDR2 FYNNEI. Trimming shortened V by 6 bases and J by 3 bases, and 12 bases separated the two germline ends. This chain's CDR3 is CASSLQGFNQPQHF. DNA for the CDR3: TGTGCCAGCAGCCTACAGGGCTTCAATCAGCCCCAGCATTTT.

The chain joins TRBV7-8 to TRBJ1-5; a possible D gene is TRBD1 (6 bases). Trimming took 2 bases from V and 6 from J, leaving 11 bases between them. Germline V lookup: CDR1 SGHVS, CDR2 FQNEAQ. The CDR3 covers 14 residues. This CDR3 is CASSLTGSTQPQHF. CDR3 DNA sequence: TGTGCCAGCAGCTTAACAGGGTCCACTCAGCCCCAGCATTTT.

The chain recombines TRBV19 with TRBJ2-2; 7 bases align to TRBD1. The CDR3 is 14 amino acids. CDR1 and CDR2 from the germline V gene are LNHDA and SQIVND (reference sequence). The junction had 6 bases not matched to a gene; V was cut back by 6 bases and J by 5 bases. The CDR3 loop is CASSLDRKTGELFF. DNA of the CDR3: TGTGCCAGTAGCCTGGACAGGAAGACCGGGGAGCTGTTTTTT.

The chain joins TRBV4-1 to TRBJ2-1; perhaps TRBD1 as D (6 bases). V lost 0 bases and J lost 4, with 16 bases in between. This CDR3 region has 17 residues. Germline V lookup: CDR1 MGHRA, CDR2 YSYEKL. CDR3: CASSQDGNSGQYNEQFF. The DNA for the CDR3 is TGCGCCAGCAGCCAAGATGGAAACTCCGGACAGTACAATGAGCAGTTCTTC.

V gene TRBV19 combines with J gene TRBJ1-1; 8 bases match TRBD1. Germline CDR1 reads LNHDA; CDR2 reads SQIVND (reference sequence). This CDR3 spans 13 amino acids. V lost 3 bases and J lost 8; bases outside the gene matches: 5. This CDR3 is CASSIEYRGEAFF. For the CDR3, the DNA is TGTGCCAGTAGTATCGAATACAGGGGGGAAGCTTTCTTT.

The genes are TRBV7-2 and TRBJ2-3; 11 nucleotides align to TRBD2. The CDR3 is 17 residues long. Germline V CDR1 and CDR2: SGHTA, FQGNSA. J lost 7 bases, V lost 5 bases, and 14 bases had no gene match. The CDR3 protein is CASSGRPGLAVSNTQYF. The CDR3 DNA reads as TGTGCCAGCAGCGGGCGCCCGGGACTAGCGGTCTCTAATACGCAGTATTTT. The full variable domain, with the rest looked up from reference TRBV7-2 and TRBJ2-3, is GAGVSQSPSNKVTEKGKDVELRCDPISGHTALYWYRQSLGQGLEFLIYFQGNSAPDKSGLPSDRFSAERTGGSVSTLTIQRTQQEDSAVYLCASSGRPGLAVSNTQYFGPGTRLTVL.

The J gene is TRBJ1-1, the V gene TRBV9; D possibly corresponds to TRBD1 (6 bases). Germline values: CDR1 SGDLS, CDR2 YYNGEE. Trimming took 4 bases from V and 3 from J, leaving 19 bases between them. This CDR3 spans 16 amino acids. The CDR3 reads CASSPRQGWGYTEAFF. The CDR3, as DNA: TGTGCCAGCAGCCCCCGGCAGGGGTGGGGTTACACTGAAGCTTTCTTT.

This clone has a handful of counts. The chain carries TRBV5-4 and TRBJ2-7; D might be TRBD1 (5 bases). The V end was cut by 1 base, the J end by 7 bases, with 9 bases between. CDR1 and CDR2 from the germline V gene are SGHNT and YYREEE (reference sequence). This CDR3 region has 12 residues. CDR3 sequence reads: CASSLTGGEQYF. The CDR3 nucleotides are TGTGCCAGCAGCTTGACAGGTGGTGAGCAGTACTTC. Combining the CDR3 with reference TRBV5-4 and TRBJ2-7 gives the whole variable domain ETGVTQSPTHLIKTRGQQVTLRCSSQSGHNTVSWYQQALGQGPQFIFQYYREEENGRGNFPPRFSGLQFPNYSSELNVNALELDDSALYLCASSLTGGEQYFGPGTRLTVT.

The chain recombines TRBV18 with TRBJ1-2; D is unresolved. The CDR3 consists of 18 residues. Trimming stripped 2 bases from V and 4 bases from J, with 23 bases between. Germline V gene sequence: CDR1 KGHSH, CDR2 LQKENI. CDR3 DNA sequence: TGTGCCAGCTCACCAAACTTGAGGCACGACGCTCCTTTCTATGGCTACACCTTC. It specifies CASSPNLRHDAPFYGYTF.

This rearrangement joins TRBV6-6 to TRBJ1-1, with TRBD1 as a possible D gene (5 bases). The CDR3 length is 16 residues. Between the trimmed V and J ends, which lost 8 bases and 4 bases, there was a span of 23 bases. Germline-derived CDR1 and CDR2 are MNHNY and SVGAGI (reference sequence). In DNA, the CDR3 is TGTGCCAGCCCCGGGACGGCGGGGGGAAGGGTCACTGAAGCTTTCTTT. Translated, it gives CASPGTAGGRVTEAFF.

The rearrangement joins TRBV6-1 to TRBJ2-7, with D maybe TRBD2 (5 bases). The CDR3 consists of 14 residues. V was cut by 2 bases and J by 2 bases, with 10 bases left in between. Germline values: CDR1 MNHNS, CDR2 SASEGT. CDR3: CASSESGLPYEQYF. CDR3 nucleotide sequence: TGTGCCAGCAGTGAATCAGGACTTCCCTACGAGCAGTACTTC.

The chain is built from TRBV14 and TRBJ2-3, with 10 bases that match TRBD1. Germline V gene data show CDR1 as SGHDN and CDR2 as FVKESK. Trimming cost V 1 base and J 5 bases; bases outside gene matches: 6. The CDR3 length is 16 residues. The CDR3 reads CASSQAGQGLRDTQYF. CDR3 bases: TGTGCCAGCAGCCAAGCGGGACAGGGGCTCAGAGATACGCAGTATTTT.

Only one count was recorded for this clone. The V gene is TRBV28, the J gene TRBJ1-3; tentative D call: TRBD1 (5 bases). CDR3 length: 14 residues. Germline CDR1 reads MDHEN; CDR2 reads SYDVKM. The V end lost 3 bases, the J end lost 3 bases, and 9 bases lay between the germline ends. The CDR3 spells CASSFLGVGNTIYF. CDR3 coding DNA: TGTGCCAGCAGTTTTCTAGGGGTTGGAAACACCATATATTTT.

The chain couples TRBV6-5 to TRBJ1-3; TRBD1 matches at 9 bases. Germline loops: CDR1 MNHEY, CDR2 SVGAGI. The CDR3 contains 15 residues. The V segment lost 6 bases and the J segment 1 base; nucleotides outside the gene matches: 4. CDR3 loop: CASRGQGSSGNTIYF. CDR3 nucleotide sequence: TGTGCCAGCAGAGGACAGGGGTCTTCTGGAAACACCATATATTTT.

V and J are TRBV5-8 and TRBJ1-2; 9 bases fit TRBD1. Germline assignment: CDR1 SGHTS and CDR2 YDEGEE. The CDR3 is made up of 16 amino acids. The V segment lost 6 bases and the J segment 8 bases; nucleotides outside the gene matches: 17. CDR3 bases: TGTGCCAGCAATCGTCCCGGACAGGGGAAACTGGAAGGCTACACCTTC. Its translation: CASNRPGQGKLEGYTF.

The rearrangement uses TRBV12-5 and TRBJ1-4, with D hard to call. CDR3 length equals 12 residues. Per germline, CDR1 LGHNT and CDR2 FRNRAP. V gave up 1 base and J gave up 11 bases, with 8 bases separating them. This chain's CDR3 is CASGLDRGKLFF. CDR3 bases: TGTGCTAGTGGTTTGGATCGAGGGAAACTGTTTTTT.

Of note for this clone: This sample includes further DNA sequences coding for the same CDR3. The rearrangement uses TRBV19 and TRBJ2-5; the D is unclear. Looked up from germline, CDR1 is LNHDA and CDR2 is SQIVND (reference sequence). The CDR3 is 13 amino acids. V gave up 1 base and J gave up 1 base, with 4 bases separating them. CDR3: CASSIGPQETQYF. CDR3 sequence (DNA): TGTGCCAGTAGTATAGGGCCCCAAGAGACCCAGTACTTC.